The 22 T cell receptor beta chains listed next were all sequenced from one sample in a study of patients and donors after allogeneic stem cell transplantation (dated by TCRdb to the early 2020s). Library preparation employed RT-PCR. Sequenced on a NextSeq 550. TCRdb trimmed public reads at Q25 via fastp, called clones via MiXCR and kept in-frame beta chains. Rows with a matching CDR3 protein are joined into one entry that keeps the most common DNA and genes. This sample has about a million distinct CDR3 sequences in its table, and 18% of those were observed once. Roughly 6% of the sample lies in the top ten. Sequencing was performed on blood, either unsorted or a sorted T cell fraction (not recorded which). The receptors shown here come from a human donor who was either an allogeneic HSCT recipient or a stem cell or donor lymphocyte infusion donor (not recorded which). It is not recorded whose cells these are; they may come from a transplant donor.

This clonotype was observed a handful of times. The genes are TRBV5-6 and TRBJ1-5, with D unclear. Germline loops: CDR1 SGHDT, CDR2 YYEEEE. The CDR3 has 13 amino acids. With 6 bases removed from V and 6 bases from J, the gap between germline ends came to 13 bases. The CDR3 loop reads CASIWRWCQPQHF. The CDR3 DNA sequence: TGTGCCAGCATTTGGAGGTGGTGTCAGCCCCAGCATTTT.

This clonotype was observed a few times. This chain links TRBV24-1 with TRBJ2-5; TRBD2 might be the D (5 bases). The ends were cut back, 5 bases at V and 1 base at J, with 7 bases in the middle. The germline gives CDR1 KGHDR, CDR2 SFDVKD. The CDR3 runs 13 residues. The CDR3 DNA reads TGTGCCACCAGTGGAGGGCCCCAAGAGACCCAGTACTTC. Its translation: CATSGGPQETQYF.

This clonotype was observed a few times. V gene TRBV12-3 or TRBV12-4 combines with J gene TRBJ2-2; D remains unclear. V dropped 3 bases and J dropped 6 bases, with 8 bases sitting between them. This CDR3 has 13 residues. This chain's CDR3 is CASSFGNAGELFF. CDR3 in DNA: TGTGCCAGCAGTTTTGGCAACGCCGGGGAGCTGTTTTTT.

The CDR3 is CASSVGPKRPRGFGNTIYF. Written as DNA, the CDR3 is TGTGCCAGCAGCGTAGGCCCGAAACGGCCGCGGGGATTTGGAAACACCATATATTTT. The rearrangement joins TRBV9 to TRBJ1-3, with D uncertain. Trimming took off 0 bases at V and 3 bases at J, with 22 bases between the two ends. CDR1 is SGDLS, CDR2 YYNGEE, per germline. The CDR3 runs 19 residues. The full variable domain, in which reference TRBV9 and TRBJ1-3 provide the parts outside the CDR3, is DSGVTQTPKHLITATGQRVTLRCSPRSGDLSVYWYQQSLDQGLQFLIQYYNGEERAKGNILERFSAQQFPDLHSELNLSSLELGDSALYFCASSVGPKRPRGFGNTIYFGEGSWLTVV.

This clonotype was recorded at least ten times. V is TRBV20-1 and J is TRBJ2-7; TRBD1 might be the D (5 bases). The germline CDR1 and CDR2 sequences are DFQATT and SNEGSKA (reference sequence). The CDR3 extends over 11 amino acids. V dropped 6 bases and J dropped 3 bases, with 9 bases sitting between them. CDR3 sequence reads: CSALDSYEQYF. The CDR3 nucleotides read TGCAGTGCCCTCGACAGCTACGAGCAGTACTTC.

V usage is TRBV6-4 and J usage is TRBJ2-6; 9 nucleotides match TRBD1. V shed 7 bases and J 0 bases; nucleotides not matched to a gene: 7. The germline gives CDR1 MRHNA, CDR2 SNTAGT. This CDR3 spans 17 amino acids. The CDR3 sequence: CASIRTGDSSGANVLTF. CDR3 in DNA: TGTGCCAGCATCAGGACAGGGGACAGCTCTGGGGCCAACGTCCTGACTTTC.

The chain carries TRBV20-1 and TRBJ2-1; 8 nucleotides align to TRBD2. V was pared by 7 bases and J by 5 bases, with 7 bases of the junction left unmatched. Germline V gene data show CDR1 as DFQATT and CDR2 as SNEGSKA (reference sequence). CDR3 size: 13 residues. CDR3 nucleotides: TGCAGTGGAATAAGCGGGAGCAACAATGAGCAGTTCTTC. Amino acids: CSGISGSNNEQFF.

V usage is TRBV12-3 or TRBV12-4 and J usage is TRBJ2-7; the D call may be TRBD1 or TRBD2 (5 bases each). This CDR3 contains 15 residues. The V and J ends lost 9 bases and 0 bases respectively, with 18 bases between them. The CDR3 coding sequence is TGTGCCAGTTCTCCGTGGGGCGAGGGCTCCTACGAGCAGTACTTC. Protein product: CASSPWGEGSYEQYF.

This clonotype was seen many times. This chain links TRBV20-1 with TRBJ1-1, with D uncertain. The CDR3 extends over 12 amino acids. The V and J ends lost 1 base and 6 bases respectively, with 9 bases between them. Germline-derived CDR1 and CDR2 are DFQATT and SNEGSKA (reference sequence). Here the CDR3 reads CSARAVGAEAFF. The CDR3 nucleotides are TGCAGTGCTAGAGCTGTTGGGGCTGAAGCTTTCTTT.

This clonotype has only a few counts. This rearrangement joins TRBV10-3 to TRBJ1-4; D unresolved. Germline-derived CDR1 and CDR2 are ENHRY and SYGVKD. CDR3 size: 14 residues. Trimming took off 4 bases at V and 6 bases at J, with 12 bases between the two ends. The CDR3 nucleotides are TGTGCCATCAGTGTGGGGAGCGGATATGAAAAACTGTTTTTT. It specifies CAISVGSGYEKLFF.

The genes are TRBV14 and TRBJ1-3; D gene uncertain. The CDR3 contains 18 residues. Germline CDR1 reads SGHDN; CDR2 reads FVKESK. V lost 4 bases and J lost 4, with 23 bases in between. Written as DNA, the CDR3 is TGTGCCAGCAGCCGCCTGACCACAACCCCGGGAGCGGGAAACACCATATATTTT. Protein sequence: CASSRLTTTPGAGNTIYF. Full variable domain (outside the CDR3, taken from reference TRBV14 and TRBJ1-3): EAGVTQFPSHSVIEKGQTVTLRCDPISGHDNLYWYRRVMGKEIKFLLHFVKESKQDESGMPNNRFLAERTGGTYSTLKVQPAELEDSGVYFCASSRLTTTPGAGNTIYFGEGSWLTVV.

The chain couples TRBV20-1 to TRBJ2-1; 7 bases map to TRBD2. Per germline, CDR1 DFQATT and CDR2 SNEGSKA (reference sequence). CDR3 length: 14 amino acids. J lost 5 bases, V lost 1 base, and 5 bases had no gene match. The chain's CDR3 is CSARAGGGNNEQFF. The CDR3 DNA is TGCAGTGCTAGAGCGGGAGGTGGGAACAATGAGCAGTTCTTC.

This clonotype was seen at least ten times. The V gene is TRBV12-3 or TRBV12-4, the J gene TRBJ2-2; D call uncertain. Deletions cut 4 bases from V and 3 bases from J, with 9 bases between. The CDR3 is made up of 14 amino acids. This chain's CDR3 is CASSSRRDTGELFF. CDR3 coding DNA: TGTGCCAGCAGTTCTAGACGGGACACCGGGGAGCTGTTTTTT.

This clonotype was observed a few times. The chain employs TRBV5-6 and TRBJ1-6; D is uncertain. Deletions cut 0 bases from V and 6 bases from J, with 7 bases between. CDR3 length: 14 residues. Germline values: CDR1 SGHDT, CDR2 YYEEEE. The CDR3 is CASSLEGFNSPLHF. The CDR3 DNA sequence: TGTGCCAGCAGCTTGGAGGGTTTTAATTCACCCCTCCACTTT.

This clonotype was detected once. V is TRBV2 and J is TRBJ1-2; weak D call: TRBD1 (5 bases). Trimming pared 3 bases from V and 4 bases from J, leaving 15 bases between. The CDR3 loop spans 15 amino acids. Germline V gene lookup returns CDR1 SNHLY and CDR2 FYNNEI. CDR3 protein: CASSDGGLGTYGYTF. The CDR3 coding sequence is TGTGCCAGCAGTGACGGAGGGCTCGGGACCTATGGCTACACCTTC.

The chain joins TRBV5-6 to TRBJ2-7; D is possibly TRBD2 (7 bases). In germline, CDR1 is SGHDT, CDR2 YYEEEE. The CDR3 loop spans 15 amino acids. V lost 6 bases and J 2 bases, leaving 18 bases between the germline ends. DNA for the CDR3: TGTGCCAGCATTTCTGCCGGGGGGCCCACCTACGAGCAGTACTTC. This sequence encodes CASISAGGPTYEQYF.

This chain connects TRBV12-3 or TRBV12-4 to TRBJ2-3; 10 bases line up with TRBD1. The CDR3 contains 13 residues. Trimming at V came to 10 bases and at J to 4 bases, leaving 5 bases not matched to a gene. The CDR3, as DNA: TGTGCCACCCGGGACAGGGGCGCAGATACGCAGTATTTT. Translating gives CATRDRGADTQYF.

This clonotype has more than one count but fewer than ten. V gene TRBV7-2 combines with J gene TRBJ1-6; TRBD1 might be the D (6 bases). CDR3 size: 16 residues. CDR1 SGHTA and CDR2 FQGNSA come from the germline V gene. Trimming pared 1 base from V and 7 bases from J, leaving 14 bases between. CDR3 in amino acids: CASSLDGGRGNSPLHF. CDR3 nucleotides: TGTGCCAGCAGCTTAGACGGGGGGCGAGGGAATTCACCCCTCCACTTT.

V gene TRBV6-5 combines with J gene TRBJ1-1; the D is unclear. V gave up 2 bases and J gave up 1 base, with 8 bases separating them. The CDR3 runs 14 residues. Germline V gene lookup returns CDR1 MNHEY and CDR2 SVGAGI. CDR3 sequence (DNA): TGTGCCAGCAGTTACCGAGCTCCGAACACTGAAGCTTTCTTT. Translated, it gives CASSYRAPNTEAFF.

This chain links TRBV12-3 or TRBV12-4 with TRBJ2-7, with 8 bases lining up with TRBD2. The J segment lost 3 bases and the V segment lost 4 bases, leaving 11 bases of the junction unmatched. The CDR3 covers 16 residues. For the CDR3, the DNA is TGTGCCAGCAGTTCAGGCGGGAGGCCACTAAACTACGAGCAGTACTTC. Translation gives CASSSGGRPLNYEQYF.

This clonotype was seen more than once but under ten times. The chain has TRBV4-3 and TRBJ2-3, with D perhaps TRBD2 (5 bases). V dropped 0 bases and J dropped 2 bases, with 9 bases sitting between them. Germline V CDR1 and CDR2: LGHNA, YSLEER. This CDR3 contains 15 residues. CDR3 DNA: TGCGCCAGCAGCCAAGAGGCGACTAACACAGATACGCAGTATTTT. Amino acids: CASSQEATNTDTQYF.

The J gene is TRBJ2-6, the V gene TRBV7-9; D may correspond to TRBD1 or TRBD2 (5 bases each). The ends were cut back, 1 base at V and 0 bases at J, with 10 bases in the middle. CDR3 size: 17 residues. The V gene's germline CDR1 is SEHNR and CDR2 FQNEAQ (reference sequence). In DNA, the CDR3 is TGTGCCAGCAGCTTAGGGGGGTGGAGCTCTGGGGCCAACGTCCTGACTTTC. Its translation: CASSLGGWSSGANVLTF.